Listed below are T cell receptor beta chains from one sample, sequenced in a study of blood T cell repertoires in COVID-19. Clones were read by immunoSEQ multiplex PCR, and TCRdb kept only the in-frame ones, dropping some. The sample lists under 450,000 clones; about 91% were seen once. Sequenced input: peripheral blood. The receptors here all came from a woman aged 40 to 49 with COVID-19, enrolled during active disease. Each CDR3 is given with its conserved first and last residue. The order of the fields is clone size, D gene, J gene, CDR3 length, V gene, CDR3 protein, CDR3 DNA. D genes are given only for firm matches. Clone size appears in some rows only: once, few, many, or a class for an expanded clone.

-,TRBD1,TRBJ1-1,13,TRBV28,CATTGGTTIQAFF,TGTGCTACCACAGGGGGCACCACCATTCAAGCTTTCTTT
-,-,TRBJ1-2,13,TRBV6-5,CAMGDTDNYGYTF,TGTGCCATGGGGGACACAGATAACTATGGCTACACCTTC
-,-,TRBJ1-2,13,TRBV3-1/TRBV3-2,CASSQDILYGYTF,TGTGCCAGCAGCCAAGATATCCTCTATGGCTACACCTTC
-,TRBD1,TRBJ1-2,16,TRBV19,CASSSHRTGTEHGYTF,TGTGCCAGTAGCTCCCACCGAACCGGGACAGAACATGGCTACACCTTC
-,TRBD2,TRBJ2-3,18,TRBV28,CASMWRGGGVASTDTQYF,TGTGCCAGCATGTGGAGAGGCGGGGGGGTGGCTAGCACAGATACGCAGTATTTT
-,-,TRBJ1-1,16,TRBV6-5,CASSYSAAALHTEAFF,TGTGCCAGCAGTTACTCAGCGGCAGCACTCCACACTGAAGCTTTCTTT
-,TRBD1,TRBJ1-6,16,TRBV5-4,CASSLSGTGGSSPLHF,TGTGCCAGCAGCCTGAGCGGGACAGGGGGAAGTTCACCCCTCCACTTT
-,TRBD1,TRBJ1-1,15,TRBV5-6,CASILGTGGNTEAFF,TGTGCCAGCATCTTGGGGACAGGGGGAAATACTGAAGCTTTCTTT
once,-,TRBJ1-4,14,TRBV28,CASSQATVEEKLFF,TGTGCCAGCAGTCAAGCGACAGTTGAGGAAAAACTGTTTTTT
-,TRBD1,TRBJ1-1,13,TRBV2,CASSGTGAVGAFF,TGTGCCAGCAGCGGGACAGGGGCGGTCGGAGCTTTCTTT
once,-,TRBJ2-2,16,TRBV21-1,CASSKKTGGDTGELFF,TGTGCCAGCAGCAAAAAAACAGGGGGCGACACCGGGGAGCTGTTTTTT
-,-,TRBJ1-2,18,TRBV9,CASSVVEGGRTVNYGYTF,TGTGCCAGCAGCGTAGTTGAAGGTGGCCGGACAGTTAACTATGGCTACACCTTC
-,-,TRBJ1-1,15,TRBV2,CASSGINRDGTEAFF,TGTGCCAGCAGTGGAATAAACAGGGATGGTACTGAAGCTTTCTTT
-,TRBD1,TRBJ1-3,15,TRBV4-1,CASSLPDRVGNTIYF,TGCGCCAGCAGCCTACCGGACAGGGTCGGAAACACCATATATTTT
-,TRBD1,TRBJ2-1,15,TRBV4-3,CASSQEGTGGNEQFF,TGCGCCAGCAGCCAAGAGGGGACAGGGGGCAATGAGCAGTTCTTC
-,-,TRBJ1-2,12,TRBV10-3,CAISGVGTGYTF,TGTGCCATCAGTGGTGTGGGGACAGGCTACACCTTC
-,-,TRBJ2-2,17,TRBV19,CASSIDLGTLYTGELFF,TGTGCCAGTAGTATAGATCTGGGGACACTTTACACCGGGGAGCTGTTTTTT
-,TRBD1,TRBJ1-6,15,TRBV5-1,CASSRAQGNNSPLHF,TGCGCCAGCAGCCGAGCACAGGGGAATAATTCACCCCTCCACTTT
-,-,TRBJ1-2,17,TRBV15,CATSRAELVPYNYGYTF,TGTGCCACCAGCAGAGCTGAGTTAGTCCCGTATAACTATGGCTACACCTTC
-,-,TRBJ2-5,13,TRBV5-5,CASSERPQETQYF,TGTGCCAGCAGCGAGCGGCCCCAAGAGACCCAGTACTTC
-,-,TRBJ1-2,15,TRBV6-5,CASSYSTEGGYGYTF,TGTGCCAGCAGTTACTCGACGGAGGGAGGCTATGGCTACACCTTC
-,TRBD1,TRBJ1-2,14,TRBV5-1,CASSTDRGSDGYTF,TGCGCCAGCAGCACAGACAGGGGTTCGGATGGCTACACCTTC
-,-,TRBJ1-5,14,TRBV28,CASSDLVINQPQHF,TGTGCCAGCAGCGACTTAGTGATAAATCAGCCCCAGCATTTT
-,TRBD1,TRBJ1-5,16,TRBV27,CASSSWTGGGNQPQHF,TGTGCCAGCAGTTCCTGGACAGGGGGCGGGAATCAGCCCCAGCATTTT
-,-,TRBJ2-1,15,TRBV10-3,CAISGEDKSYNEQFF,TGTGCCATCAGTGGGGAGGACAAGTCCTACAATGAGCAGTTCTTC
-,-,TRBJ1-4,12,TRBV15,CATSARGEKLFF,TGTGCCACCAGCGCCAGAGGTGAAAAACTGTTTTTT
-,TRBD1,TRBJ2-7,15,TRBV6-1,CASSEGDRGTYEQYF,TGTGCCAGCAGTGAAGGGGACAGGGGTACCTACGAGCAGTACTTC